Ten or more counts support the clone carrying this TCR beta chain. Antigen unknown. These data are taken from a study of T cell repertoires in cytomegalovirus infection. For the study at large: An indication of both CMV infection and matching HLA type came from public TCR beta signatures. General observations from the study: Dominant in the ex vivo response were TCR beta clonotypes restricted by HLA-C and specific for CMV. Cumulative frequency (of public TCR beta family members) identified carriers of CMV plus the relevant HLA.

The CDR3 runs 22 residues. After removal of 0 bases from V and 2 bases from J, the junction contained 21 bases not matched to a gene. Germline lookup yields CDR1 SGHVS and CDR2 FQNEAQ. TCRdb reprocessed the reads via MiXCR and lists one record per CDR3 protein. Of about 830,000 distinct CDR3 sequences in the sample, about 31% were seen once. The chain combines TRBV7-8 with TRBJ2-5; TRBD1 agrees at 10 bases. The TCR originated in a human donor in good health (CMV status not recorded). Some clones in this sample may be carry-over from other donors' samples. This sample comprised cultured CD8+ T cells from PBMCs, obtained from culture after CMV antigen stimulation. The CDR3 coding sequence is TGTGCCAGCAGCTTAGCTTTTTGGCGGGACAGGGGTTCGGTGGGGGGGCAAGAGACCCAGTACTTC. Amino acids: CASSLAFWRDRGSVGGQETQYF.